These 30 T cell receptor beta chains came from one sample sequenced in a study of blood T cell repertoires in COVID-19. Here immunoSEQ multiplex PCR was the method, and the copy in TCRdb shows in-frame clones only, minus some. The sample holds around 200,000 clones, around 87% seen once. The sample was peripheral blood. Receptor source: a man in his forties with active or convalescent COVID-19.

Only one count was recorded for this clone. The chain couples TRBV7-9 to TRBJ1-1; no reliable D call. Germline-derived CDR1 and CDR2 are SEHNR and FQNEAQ (reference sequence). Trimming pared 1 base from V and 5 bases from J, leaving 5 bases between. The CDR3 consists of 12 residues. The CDR3 protein is CASSLGVTEAFF. The CDR3 bases are TGTGCCAGCAGCTTAGGAGTTACTGAAGCTTTCTTT. The full variable domain, in which reference TRBV7-9 and TRBJ1-1 provide the parts outside the CDR3, is DTGVSQNPRHKITKRGQNVTFRCDPISEHNRLYWYRQTLGQGPEFLTYFQNEAQLEKSRLLSDRFSAERPKGSFSTLEIQRTEQGDSAMYLCASSLGVTEAFFGQGTRLTVV.

V usage is TRBV25-1 and J usage is TRBJ1-1; D may be TRBD1 (6 bases). Trimming removed 7 bases at V and 2 bases at J, with 14 bases between. Per the germline V gene, CDR1 is MGHDK and CDR2 is SYGVNS. The CDR3 is 14 residues long. The CDR3 loop reads CASKQTGFNTEAFF. The CDR3, as DNA: TGTGCCAGCAAACAGACAGGATTCAACACTGAAGCTTTCTTT. The full variable domain, with the rest looked up from reference TRBV25-1 and TRBJ1-1, is EADIYQTPRYLVIGTGKKITLECSQTMGHDKMYWYQQDPGMELHLIHYSYGVNSTEKGDLSSESTVSRIRTEHFPLTLESARPSHTSQYLCASKQTGFNTEAFFGQGTRLTVV.

This chain uses TRBV5-1 with TRBJ1-6, with D perhaps matching TRBD1 (6 bases). Deletions cut 0 bases from V and 8 bases from J, with 12 bases between. Germline V gives CDR1 SGHRS, CDR2 YFSETQ. The CDR3 is 15 residues long. The DNA for the CDR3 is TGCGCCAGCAGCTTGGAGGGGCAGGGGCATTCACCCCTCCACTTT. Translating gives CASSLEGQGHSPLHF.

The rearrangement joins TRBV5-8 to TRBJ2-7; 9 nucleotides agree with TRBD2. From germline, CDR1 is SGHTS and CDR2 YDEGEE. The trim removed 3 bases at V and 6 bases at J, leaving 1 base unmatched. The CDR3 is 12 residues long. The chain's CDR3 is CASSWGLAEQYF. CDR3 nucleotides: TGTGCCAGCAGCTGGGGACTAGCCGAGCAGTACTTC.

V usage is TRBV7-9 and J usage is TRBJ1-1, with TRBD1 matching over 8 bases. Germline loops: CDR1 SEHNR, CDR2 FQNEAQ (reference sequence). V lost 5 bases and J lost 1; bases outside the gene matches: 6. CDR3 length: 15 amino acids. The CDR3 bases are TGTGCCAGCAGCGATAACGACAGGGGGAACACTGAAGCTTTCTTT. This encodes CASSDNDRGNTEAFF.

The chain links TRBV6-1 to TRBJ1-1, with 7 bases fitting TRBD1. J lost 6 bases, V lost 2 bases, and 6 bases had no gene match. The germline CDR1 and CDR2 sequences are MNHNS and SASEGT. The CDR3 loop spans 14 amino acids. DNA for the CDR3: TGTGCCAGCAGTGAACGTGGACAGGTGGCTGAAGCTTTCTTT. Translation gives CASSERGQVAEAFF.

The CDR3 reads CASSPAGDRGYGYTF. The CDR3 coding sequence is TGTGCCAGCAGCCCAGCCGGGGACAGGGGTTATGGCTACACCTTC. The gene calls are TRBV5-8 and TRBJ1-2; 10 positions match TRBD1. The CDR3 contains 15 residues. V dropped 4 bases and J dropped 5; count of bases not matched to a gene: 8. CDR1 is SGHTS, CDR2 YDEGEE, per germline.

The gene calls are TRBV3-1 (or the pseudogene TRBV3-2) and TRBJ2-5; 11 bases line up with TRBD2. The CDR3 has 16 residues. The germline V gene encodes CDR1 LGHDT and CDR2 YNNKEL (reference sequence). Trimming cost V 3 bases and J 4 bases; bases outside gene matches: 7. The CDR3 is CASSQTSGVRGETQYF. Here the CDR3 DNA reads TGTGCCAGCAGCCAGACTAGCGGGGTAAGGGGAGAGACCCAGTACTTC.

V usage is TRBV6-2 or TRBV6-3 and J usage is TRBJ1-5; no clear D gene. The V end was cut by 5 bases, the J end by 4 bases, with 15 bases between. CDR1 and CDR2 (germline): MNHEY, SVGEGT. CDR3 size: 15 residues. The CDR3 loop reads CASSPGRPGNQPQHF. CDR3 coding DNA: TGTGCCAGCAGTCCCGGGAGGCCGGGTAATCAGCCCCAGCATTTT.

The chain couples TRBV18 to TRBJ1-2, with TRBD1 as a possible D gene (5 bases). The CDR3 totals 15 residues. Germline V gene lookup returns CDR1 KGHSH and CDR2 LQKENI. Trimming took 3 bases from V and 4 from J, leaving 15 bases between them. In DNA, the CDR3 is TGTGCCAGCTCACCTCGACAGACCCCAGGCTATGGCTACACCTTC. Protein: CASSPRQTPGYGYTF.

The genes are TRBV27 and TRBJ2-2; 10 nucleotides align to TRBD1. The V and J ends lost 2 bases and 6 bases, in that order; junction bases with no gene match: 9. The CDR3 consists of 17 residues. Per the germline V gene, CDR1 is MNHEY and CDR2 is SMNVEV (reference sequence). The CDR3 region has the DNA TGTGCCAGCAGTTTAACGACAGGGGGCGTTGGCTCCGGGGAGCTGTTTTTT. Its translation: CASSLTTGGVGSGELFF.

Only one count was recorded for this clone. This sequence joins TRBV2 and TRBJ2-3, with a weak D call TRBD2 (6 bases). The CDR3 has 14 residues. Trimming cost V 3 bases and J 2 bases, with 9 bases left between them. CDR1 and CDR2 (germline): SNHLY, FYNNEI. The CDR3 loop is CASSEGRYTDTQYF. For the CDR3, the DNA is TGTGCCAGCAGTGAGGGGAGGTACACAGATACGCAGTATTTT.

The chain uses TRBV4-3 and TRBJ1-1; 7 nucleotides match TRBD1. Unmatched junction bases numbered 6, after V lost 4 bases and J lost 4 bases. This CDR3 contains 14 residues. The V gene's germline CDR1 is LGHNA and CDR2 YSLEER. CDR3 DNA sequence: TGCGCCAGCAGCCTAACAGGGGAGGCCACTGAAGCTTTCTTT. Protein sequence: CASSLTGEATEAFF.

This chain links TRBV7-9 with TRBJ1-1, with D perhaps matching TRBD1 (6 bases). With 5 bases removed from V and 3 bases from J, the gap between germline ends came to 16 bases. Germline V gene data show CDR1 as SEHNR and CDR2 as FQNEAQ (reference sequence). The CDR3 runs 15 residues. CDR3 nucleotide sequence: TGTGCCAGCAGCAATACAGGGTCGGCGTACACTGAAGCTTTCTTT. Translation gives CASSNTGSAYTEAFF.

The V and J genes are TRBV15 and TRBJ2-7; 7 nucleotides agree with TRBD1. V lost 0 bases and J lost 2; bases outside the gene matches: 4. There are 15 residues in the CDR3. In germline, CDR1 is LNHNV, CDR2 YYDKDF (reference sequence). The CDR3 DNA is TGTGCCACCAGCAGAGAACAGGGACAGACCTACGAGCAGTACTTC. Translating gives CATSREQGQTYEQYF.

The chain uses TRBV5-1 and TRBJ1-3; maybe TRBD1 (5 bases). The CDR3 runs 15 residues. Per germline, CDR1 SGHRS and CDR2 YFSETQ. Trimming took 0 bases from V and 0 from J, leaving 7 bases between them. The CDR3 DNA reads TGCGCCAGCAGCTTGGACCAGGGCTCTGGAAACACCATATATTTT. Protein product: CASSLDQGSGNTIYF.

The CDR3 nucleotides are TGTGCCTGGAGTACAGGGATAGGGACTGAAGCTTTCTTT. Translated, it gives CAWSTGIGTEAFF. The chain couples TRBV30 to TRBJ1-1; possibly TRBD1 for D (6 bases). Germline loops: CDR1 GTSNPN, CDR2 SVGIG (reference sequence). The germline V and J ends were trimmed by 2 bases and 5 bases, with 12 bases remaining between them. This CDR3 region has 13 residues.

This chain uses TRBV29-1 with TRBJ1-2; D possibly corresponds to TRBD1 (5 bases). V was shortened by 2 bases and J by 10 bases, with 17 bases between the two germline ends. Per the germline V gene, CDR1 is SQVTM and CDR2 is ANQGSEA. The CDR3 consists of 13 residues. In DNA, the CDR3 is TGCAGCGTTGAAAGAAGGGGACTCGAGGTCTACACCTTC. Encoded protein: CSVERRGLEVYTF.

The chain links TRBV5-1 to TRBJ2-1, with 7 bases matching TRBD1. After removal of 2 bases from V and 3 bases from J, the junction contained 5 bases not matched to a gene. Germline loops: CDR1 SGHRS, CDR2 YFSETQ. The CDR3 covers 15 residues. The CDR3 here is CASSFGTDGYNEQFF. In nucleotides, the CDR3 is TGCGCCAGCAGCTTTGGGACAGATGGCTACAATGAGCAGTTCTTC.

CDR3 amino acids: CASSFRQSLAKNIQYF. In DNA, the CDR3 is TGCGCCAGCAGCTTTCGACAGTCCCTAGCCAAAAACATTCAGTACTTC. The chain combines TRBV4-1 with TRBJ2-4; a weak D match, TRBD1 (5 bases). This CDR3 has 16 amino acids. Germline CDR1 MGHRA, CDR2 YSYEKL. The V gene lost 5 bases and the J gene lost 0 bases, with 14 bases spanning the gap.

The rearrangement joins TRBV28 to TRBJ1-1; 9 nucleotides agree with TRBD1. Trimming took 0 bases from V and 1 from J; bases not matched to a gene: 3. CDR1 and CDR2 (germline): MDHEN, SYDVKM. The CDR3 spans 16 residues. The CDR3 here is CASSLWGQGRNTEAFF. CDR3 sequence (DNA): TGTGCCAGCAGTTTATGGGGACAGGGTAGGAACACTGAAGCTTTCTTT.

This rearrangement joins TRBV9 to TRBJ2-7, with TRBD2 matching 10 bases. The CDR3 length is 16 residues. The ends lost 0 bases at V and 7 bases at J; junction bases unmatched: 10. Germline CDR1 reads SGDLS; CDR2 reads YYNGEE. CDR3 sequence: CASSVASGGSYVEQYF. The CDR3 nucleotides are TGTGCCAGCAGCGTAGCTAGCGGGGGATCCTACGTTGAGCAGTACTTC.

V usage is TRBV3-1 (or the pseudogene TRBV3-2) and J usage is TRBJ1-2, with TRBD1 matching over 10 bases. The CDR3 has 15 residues. The trim removed 4 bases at V and 7 bases at J, leaving 9 bases unmatched. CDR1 is LGHDT, CDR2 YNNKEL, per germline (reference sequence). The CDR3: CASSPDRGILRGYTF. The CDR3 DNA is TGTGCCAGCAGCCCGGACAGGGGGATTTTGCGTGGCTACACCTTC.

This clone was counted once. The identical CDR3 is also encoded by other nucleotide sequences in the sample. V usage is TRBV4-2 and J usage is TRBJ2-5, with 13 bases lining up with TRBD2. The germline V gene has CDR1 LGHNA and CDR2 YNFKEQ. Germline trimming cut 4 bases from V and 2 bases from J; bases unmatched to any gene: 4. The CDR3 runs 16 residues. CDR3 region: CASSPRLAGGQETQYF. The CDR3 DNA reads TGTGCCAGCAGCCCGAGACTAGCGGGGGGACAAGAGACCCAGTACTTC.

V is TRBV5-1 and J is TRBJ1-3; D remains ambiguous. Germline CDR1 reads SGHRS; CDR2 reads YFSETQ. This CDR3 region has 15 residues. Trimming left V 4 bases short and J 3 bases short, with 14 bases between. The CDR3, as DNA: TGCGCCAGCAGCCCCCCATTGGGCAGTGGAAACACCATATATTTT. Translated, it gives CASSPPLGSGNTIYF.

CDR3 amino acids: CASYGGGSSYNEQFF. CDR3 coding DNA: TGTGCCAGCTATGGGGGCGGAAGCTCCTACAATGAGCAGTTCTTC. The chain joins TRBV2 to TRBJ2-1, with a possible D match to TRBD1 (6 bases). Germline V gives CDR1 SNHLY, CDR2 FYNNEI. There are 15 residues in the CDR3. V was cut by 8 bases and J by 0 bases, with 14 bases left in between.

The chain carries TRBV11-2 and TRBJ2-2; possibly TRBD2 for D (6 bases). The germline V gene encodes CDR1 SGHAT and CDR2 FQNNGV. The V gene lost 3 bases and the J gene lost 4 bases, with 12 bases spanning the gap. The CDR3 extends over 15 amino acids. The CDR3 protein is CASSFTGGPTGELFF. In DNA, the CDR3 is TGTGCCAGCAGCTTCACCGGAGGGCCCACCGGGGAGCTGTTTTTT.

The chain recombines TRBV29-1 with TRBJ1-5; D is uncertain. Germline V gene lookup returns CDR1 SQVTM and CDR2 ANQGSEA. The CDR3 has 12 amino acids. Trimming took 5 bases from V and 12 from J, leaving 17 bases between them. The DNA of the CDR3 is TGCAGCGTTTCATCCCCGGCCGGGGACCAGCATTTT. As protein: CSVSSPAGDQHF.

The rearrangement links TRBV19 to TRBJ1-6; 12 bases map to TRBD1. V was clipped by 5 bases and J by 7 bases; unmatched bases: 12. Germline CDR1 reads LNHDA; CDR2 reads SQIVND (reference sequence). This CDR3 comprises 18 residues. As DNA, the CDR3 is TGTGCCAGTAGTTCTCCCCCCGGGACAGGGGGCTGGAATTCACCCCTCCACTTT. Amino acids: CASSSPPGTGGWNSPLHF.

The V call is TRBV5-4, the J call TRBJ2-5; a possible D gene is TRBD2 (5 bases). The CDR3 is 13 residues long. CDR1 and CDR2 from the germline V gene are SGHNT and YYREEE (reference sequence). The V and J ends lost 1 base and 3 bases respectively, with 7 bases between them. The CDR3 nucleotides read TGTGCCAGCAGCTTGCCGGGGAAAGAGACCCAGTACTTC. The encoded protein is CASSLPGKETQYF.